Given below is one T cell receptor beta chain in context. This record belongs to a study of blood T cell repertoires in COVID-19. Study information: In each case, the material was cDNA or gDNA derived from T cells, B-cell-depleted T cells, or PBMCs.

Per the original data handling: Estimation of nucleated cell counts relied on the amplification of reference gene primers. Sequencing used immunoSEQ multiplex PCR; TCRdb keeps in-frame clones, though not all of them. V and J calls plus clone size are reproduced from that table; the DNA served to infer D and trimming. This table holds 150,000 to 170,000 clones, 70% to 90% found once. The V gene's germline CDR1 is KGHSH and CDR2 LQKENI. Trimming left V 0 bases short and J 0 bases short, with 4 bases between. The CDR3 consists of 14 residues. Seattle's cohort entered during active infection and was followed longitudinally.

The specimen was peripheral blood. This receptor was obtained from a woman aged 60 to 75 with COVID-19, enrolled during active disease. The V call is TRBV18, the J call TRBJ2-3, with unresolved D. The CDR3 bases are TGTGCCAGCTCACCACCGGGCAGCACAGATACGCAGTATTTT. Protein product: CASSPPGSTDTQYF.